This entry describes one T cell receptor beta chain. The data are from a study of cytomegalovirus exposure and HLA in healthy donors. Per germline, CDR1 MGHDK and CDR2 SYGVNS. This CDR3 spans 14 amino acids. Trimming pared 5 bases from V and 8 bases from J, leaving 16 bases between. PCR employed 60 Vbeta and 13 Jbeta primers. Assay: immunoSEQ multiplex PCR; the TCRdb copy retains only in-frame clones and omits some. The repertoire holds more than 95,000 clones, with approximately 79% as singletons. The chain employs TRBV25-1 and TRBJ2-1; TRBD1 might be the D (5 bases). The sequencing sample was made of PBMCs. The sequence derives from a man aged 60-69 years in good health and CMV-seropositive. CDR3 in DNA: TGTGCCAGCAGTCTACAGGCGCTGGCGGATGAGCAGTTCTTC. This sequence encodes CASSLQALADEQFF.